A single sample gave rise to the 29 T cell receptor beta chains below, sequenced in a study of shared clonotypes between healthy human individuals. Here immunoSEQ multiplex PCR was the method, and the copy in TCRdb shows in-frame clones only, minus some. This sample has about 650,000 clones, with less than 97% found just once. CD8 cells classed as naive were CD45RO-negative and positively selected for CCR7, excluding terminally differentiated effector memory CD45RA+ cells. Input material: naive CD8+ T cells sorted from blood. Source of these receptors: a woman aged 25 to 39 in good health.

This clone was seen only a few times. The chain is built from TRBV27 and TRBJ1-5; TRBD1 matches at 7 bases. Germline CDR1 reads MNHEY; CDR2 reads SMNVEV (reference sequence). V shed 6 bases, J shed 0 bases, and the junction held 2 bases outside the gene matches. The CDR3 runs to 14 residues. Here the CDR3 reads CASRGQYSNQPQHF. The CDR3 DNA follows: TGTGCCAGCAGGGGACAGTATAGCAATCAGCCCCAGCATTTT.

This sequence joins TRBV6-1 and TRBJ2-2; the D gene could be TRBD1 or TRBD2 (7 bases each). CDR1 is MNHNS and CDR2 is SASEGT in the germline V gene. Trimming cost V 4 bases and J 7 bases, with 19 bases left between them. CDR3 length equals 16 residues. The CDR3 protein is CASSGEGALRGGELFF. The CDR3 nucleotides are TGTGCCAGCAGTGGGGAGGGGGCCCTTAGAGGCGGGGAGCTGTTTTTT.

CDR3 nucleotide sequence: TGTGCCAACAAGGGCACGCAGTATTTT. This sequence encodes CANKGTQYF. This rearrangement joins TRBV2 to TRBJ2-3; D call uncertain. The CDR3 consists of 9 residues. Germline values: CDR1 SNHLY, CDR2 FYNNEI. The V gene lost 10 bases and the J gene lost 9 bases, with 8 bases spanning the gap.

CDR3 sequence: CASSVTGVGGELFF. The CDR3, as DNA: TGTGCCAGCAGTGTTACAGGGGTGGGCGGGGAGCTGTTTTTT. The chain links TRBV27 to TRBJ2-2; 7 bases line up with TRBD1. There are 14 residues in the CDR3. V lost 5 bases, J lost 7 bases, and 7 bases stayed unmatched. Germline CDR1 reads MNHEY; CDR2 reads SMNVEV (reference sequence).

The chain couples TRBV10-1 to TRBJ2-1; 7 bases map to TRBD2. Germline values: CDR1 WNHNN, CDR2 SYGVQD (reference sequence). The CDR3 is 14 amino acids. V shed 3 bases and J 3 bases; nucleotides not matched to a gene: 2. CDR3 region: CASSESGGYNEQFF. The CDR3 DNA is TGCGCCAGCAGTGAATCGGGAGGCTACAATGAGCAGTTCTTC.

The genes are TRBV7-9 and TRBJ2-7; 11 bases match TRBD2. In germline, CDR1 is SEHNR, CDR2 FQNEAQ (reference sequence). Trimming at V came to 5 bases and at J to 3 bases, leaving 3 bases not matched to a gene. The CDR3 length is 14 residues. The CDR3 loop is CASSPTSGNYEQYF. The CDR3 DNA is TGTGCCAGCAGCCCGACTAGCGGGAACTACGAGCAGTACTTC.

In nucleotides, the CDR3 is TGTGCCAGCAGTTTAAGGTACGGAACTAGCGGGATTGAGCAGTACTTC. As protein: CASSLRYGTSGIEQYF. This sequence joins TRBV28 and TRBJ2-7; 10 nucleotides align to TRBD2. This CDR3 has 16 residues. Looked up from germline, CDR1 is MDHEN and CDR2 is SYDVKM. V dropped 2 bases and J dropped 7; count of bases not matched to a gene: 11. The full variable domain, rest sourced from reference TRBV28 and TRBJ2-7, is DVKVTQSSRYLVKRTGEKVFLECVQDMDHENMFWYRQDPGLGLRLIYFSYDVKMKEKGDIPEGYSVSREKKERFSLILESASTNQTSMYLCASSLRYGTSGIEQYFGPGTRLTVT.

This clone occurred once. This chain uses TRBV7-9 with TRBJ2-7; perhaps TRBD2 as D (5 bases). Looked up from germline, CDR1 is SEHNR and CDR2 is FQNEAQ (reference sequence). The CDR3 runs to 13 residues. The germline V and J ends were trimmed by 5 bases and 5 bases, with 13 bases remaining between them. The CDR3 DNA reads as TGTGCCAGCAGCCCCCGGGGTTCTAACGAGCAGTACTTC. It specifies CASSPRGSNEQYF. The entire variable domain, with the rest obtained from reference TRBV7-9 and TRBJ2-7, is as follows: DTGVSQNPRHKITKRGQNVTFRCDPISEHNRLYWYRQTLGQGPEFLTYFQNEAQLEKSRLLSDRFSAERPKGSFSTLEIQRTEQGDSAMYLCASSPRGSNEQYFGPGTRLTVT.

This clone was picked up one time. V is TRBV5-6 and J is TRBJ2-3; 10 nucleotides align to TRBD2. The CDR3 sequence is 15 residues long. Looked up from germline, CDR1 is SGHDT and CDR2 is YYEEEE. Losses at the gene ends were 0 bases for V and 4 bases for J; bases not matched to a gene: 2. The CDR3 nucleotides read TGTGCCAGCAGCTTGGCTAGCGGGAGTGCAGATACGCAGTATTTT. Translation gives CASSLASGSADTQYF. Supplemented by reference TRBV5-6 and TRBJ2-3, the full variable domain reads DAGVTQSPTHLIKTRGQQVTLRCSPKSGHDTVSWYQQALGQGPQFIFQYYEEEERQRGNFPDRFSGHQFPNYSSELNVNALLLGDSALYLCASSLASGSADTQYFGPGTRLTVL.

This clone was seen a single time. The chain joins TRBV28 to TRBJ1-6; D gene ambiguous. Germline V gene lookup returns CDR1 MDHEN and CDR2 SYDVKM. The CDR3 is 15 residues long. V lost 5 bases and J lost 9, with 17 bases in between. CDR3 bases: TGTGCCAGCAGTCCCCCCCCGGACGGTCCTTCACCCCTCCACTTT. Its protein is CASSPPPDGPSPLHF.

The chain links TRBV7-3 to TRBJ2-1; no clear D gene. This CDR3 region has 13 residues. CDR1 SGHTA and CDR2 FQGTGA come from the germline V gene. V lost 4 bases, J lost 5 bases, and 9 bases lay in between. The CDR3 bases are TGTGCCAGCAGCTCCCGGTCCCACAATGAGCAGTTCTTC. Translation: CASSSRSHNEQFF.

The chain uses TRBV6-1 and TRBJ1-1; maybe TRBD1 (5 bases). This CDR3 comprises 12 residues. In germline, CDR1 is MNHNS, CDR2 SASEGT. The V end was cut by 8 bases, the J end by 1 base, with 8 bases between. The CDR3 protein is CASGAGNTEAFF. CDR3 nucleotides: TGTGCCAGCGGGGCAGGGAACACTGAAGCTTTCTTT.

The DNA of the CDR3 is TGTGCCAGCAGTTCCCTGAACGCGGACAGATATCGGGGCTACACCTTC. It specifies CASSSLNADRYRGYTF. This chain links TRBV28 with TRBJ1-2; tentative D call: TRBD1 (6 bases). V was clipped by 4 bases and J by 8 bases, with 23 bases between them. The CDR3 totals 16 residues. The germline V gene encodes CDR1 MDHEN and CDR2 SYDVKM.

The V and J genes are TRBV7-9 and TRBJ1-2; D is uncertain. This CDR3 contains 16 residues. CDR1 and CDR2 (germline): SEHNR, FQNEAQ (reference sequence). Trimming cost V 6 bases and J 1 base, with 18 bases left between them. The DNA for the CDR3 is TGTGCCAGCAGTACCCTTACCGGGCCGAATAACTATGGCTACACCTTC. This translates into CASSTLTGPNNYGYTF.

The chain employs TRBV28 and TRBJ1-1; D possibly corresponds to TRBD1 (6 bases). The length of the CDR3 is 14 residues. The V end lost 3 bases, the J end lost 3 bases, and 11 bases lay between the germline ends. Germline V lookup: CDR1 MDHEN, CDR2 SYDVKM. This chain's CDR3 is CASSFGGRHTEAFF. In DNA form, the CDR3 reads TGTGCCAGCAGTTTCGGGGGGCGTCACACTGAAGCTTTCTTT.

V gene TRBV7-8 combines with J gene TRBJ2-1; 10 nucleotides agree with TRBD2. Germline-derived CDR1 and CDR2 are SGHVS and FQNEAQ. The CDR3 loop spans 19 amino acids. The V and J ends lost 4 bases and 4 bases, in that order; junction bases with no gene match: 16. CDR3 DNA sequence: TGTGCCAGCAGCTCTCTTAGCAGCGCTAGCGGGAGACGGTACAATGAGCAGTTCTTC. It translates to CASSSLSSASGRRYNEQFF.

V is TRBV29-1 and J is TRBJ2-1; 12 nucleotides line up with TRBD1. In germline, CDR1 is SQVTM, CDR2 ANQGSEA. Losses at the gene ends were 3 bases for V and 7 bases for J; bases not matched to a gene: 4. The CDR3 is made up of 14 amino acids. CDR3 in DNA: TGCAGCGTTGACGGGACAGGGGGCTGGAATGAGCAGTTCTTC. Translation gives CSVDGTGGWNEQFF.

The CDR3 nucleotides read TGTGCCAGCAGCCCCGTCGGGACTTTCCGCTCCTACGAGCAGTACTTC. This translates into CASSPVGTFRSYEQYF. This chain connects TRBV28 to TRBJ2-7; possibly TRBD2 for D (6 bases). Germline V CDR1 and CDR2: MDHEN, SYDVKM. V lost 6 bases to trimming and J lost 0 bases, with 18 bases between them. The CDR3 consists of 16 residues.

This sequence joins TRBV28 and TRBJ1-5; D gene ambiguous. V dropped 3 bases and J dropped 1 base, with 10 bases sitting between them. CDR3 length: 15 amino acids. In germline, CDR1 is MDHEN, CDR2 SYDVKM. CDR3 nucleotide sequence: TGTGCCAGCAGTTTGCGGGGTATGAGCAATCAGCCCCAGCATTTT. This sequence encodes CASSLRGMSNQPQHF.

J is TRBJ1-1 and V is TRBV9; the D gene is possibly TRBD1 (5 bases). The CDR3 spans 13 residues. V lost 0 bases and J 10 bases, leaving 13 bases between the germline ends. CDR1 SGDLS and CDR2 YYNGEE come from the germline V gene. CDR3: CASSVGGGTSAFF. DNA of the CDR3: TGTGCCAGCAGCGTAGGCGGAGGGACTTCAGCTTTCTTT.

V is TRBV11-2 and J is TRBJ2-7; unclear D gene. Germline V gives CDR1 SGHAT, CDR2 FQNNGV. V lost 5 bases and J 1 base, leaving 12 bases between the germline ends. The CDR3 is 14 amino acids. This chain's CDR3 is CASSTVGLSYEQYF. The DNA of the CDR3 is TGTGCCAGCAGCACCGTGGGGTTATCCTACGAGCAGTACTTC.

In DNA form, the CDR3 reads TGTGCCACCAGCAGTGACCTAATAGGGACTACCTACGAGCAGTACTTC. Translated, it gives CATSSDLIGTTYEQYF. V and J are TRBV15 and TRBJ2-7, with 7 bases identical to TRBD2. The CDR3 is 16 residues long. The V segment lost 3 bases and the J segment 2 bases; nucleotides outside the gene matches: 10. Looked up from germline, CDR1 is LNHNV and CDR2 is YYDKDF (reference sequence).

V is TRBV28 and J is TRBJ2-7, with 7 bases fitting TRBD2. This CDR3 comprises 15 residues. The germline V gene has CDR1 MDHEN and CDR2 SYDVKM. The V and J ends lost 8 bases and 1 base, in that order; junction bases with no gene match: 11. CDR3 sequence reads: CASAPPGTTSYEQYF. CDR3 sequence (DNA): TGTGCCAGCGCGCCCCCCGGGACTACATCCTACGAGCAGTACTTC.

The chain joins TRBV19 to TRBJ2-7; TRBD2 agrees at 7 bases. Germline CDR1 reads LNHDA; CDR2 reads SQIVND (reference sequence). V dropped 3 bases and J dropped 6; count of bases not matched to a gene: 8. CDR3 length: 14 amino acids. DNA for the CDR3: TGTGCCAGTAGTATTACTAGCGTCCTCAGCGAGCAGTACTTC. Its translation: CASSITSVLSEQYF.

CDR3 protein: CASSLGGTLHEQYF. For the CDR3, the DNA is TGTGCCAGCAGCTTGGGGGGGACACTCCACGAGCAGTACTTC. The genes are TRBV7-9 and TRBJ2-7; TRBD2 might be the D (7 bases). V was trimmed by 3 bases and J by 5 bases, leaving 14 bases between them. The CDR3 length is 14 residues. Germline CDR1 reads SEHNR; CDR2 reads FQNEAQ (reference sequence).

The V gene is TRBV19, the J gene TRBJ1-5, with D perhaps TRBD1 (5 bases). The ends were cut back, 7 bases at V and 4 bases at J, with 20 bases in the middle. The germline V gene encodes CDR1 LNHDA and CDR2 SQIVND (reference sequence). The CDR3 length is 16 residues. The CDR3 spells CASTPGRGNGNQPQHF. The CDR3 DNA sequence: TGTGCCAGTACCCCCGGGAGGGGAAACGGAAATCAGCCCCAGCATTTT.

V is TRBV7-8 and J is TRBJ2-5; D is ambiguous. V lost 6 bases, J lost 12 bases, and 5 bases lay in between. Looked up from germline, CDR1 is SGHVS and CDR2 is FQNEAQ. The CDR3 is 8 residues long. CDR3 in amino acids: CASSPEYF. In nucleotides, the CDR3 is TGTGCCAGCAGTCCCGAGTACTTC.

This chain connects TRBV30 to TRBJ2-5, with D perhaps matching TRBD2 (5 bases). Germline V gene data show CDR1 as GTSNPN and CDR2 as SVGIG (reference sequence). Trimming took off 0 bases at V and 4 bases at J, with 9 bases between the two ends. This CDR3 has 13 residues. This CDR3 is CAWSVDYSETQYF. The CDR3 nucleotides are TGTGCCTGGAGTGTTGACTATTCAGAGACCCAGTACTTC. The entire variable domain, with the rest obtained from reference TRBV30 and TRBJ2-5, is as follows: SQTIHQWPATLVQPVGSPLSLECTVEGTSNPNLYWYRQAAGRGLQLLFYSVGIGQISSEVPQNLSASRPQDRQFILSSKKLLLSDSGFYLCAWSVDYSETQYFGPGTRLLVL.

The CDR3 coding sequence is TGTGCCAGCAGCTCGAGGGGGGGAAGAGGCTACACCTTC. Translating gives CASSSRGGRGYTF. This chain joins TRBV11-2 and TRBJ1-2; D possibly corresponds to TRBD1 (6 bases). Germline lookup yields CDR1 SGHAT and CDR2 FQNNGV. The V and J ends lost 4 bases and 8 bases respectively, with 14 bases between them. The CDR3 sequence is 13 residues long.